The T cell receptor (beta chain) under discussion was sequenced for a study of T cells in Graves' hyperthyroidism and ophthalmopathy. The CDR3 sequence is 16 residues long. The germline gives CDR1 MNHEY, CDR2 SMNVEV (reference sequence). V gave up 1 base and J gave up 5 bases; unmatched junction bases: 9. This clonotype was seen repeatedly, ten times or more. It was RNA transcripts that yielded the amplified TCR beta CDR3 regions. With the HTBI primer set, the TCR CDR3 went through a first round of RT-PCR. TCRdb passed the multiplex PCR reads through MiXCR, listing each CDR3 protein once. In the table there are about 300,000 distinct CDR3 sequences, roughly 15% of which are singletons.

This clonotype was sampled from a young man with Graves' hyperthyroidism. The sequenced sample was blood. The J gene is TRBJ2-7, the V gene TRBV27, with 9 positions matching TRBD1. Here the CDR3 reads CASSLFDGTGWHEQYF. For the CDR3, the DNA is TGTGCCAGCAGTTTATTCGACGGGACAGGGTGGCACGAGCAGTACTTC.